A single sample gave rise to the 8 T cell receptor beta chains below, sequenced in a study of identical twins. A single record per CDR3 protein comes from TCRdb applying MiXCR to the 5' RACE reads. There are some 730,000 distinct CDR3 sequences in the sample; roughly 20% occur only once, and about 12% lies in the top ten. These data also formed part of another study, on T cells expressing NK-cell markers.

The material sequenced was PBMCs. The receptors derive from a woman between 18 and 29 years old in good health.

This clonotype has just a few counts. The V call is TRBV12-3 or TRBV12-4, the J call TRBJ2-7; D is unclear. V lost 3 bases and J 0 bases, leaving 9 bases between the germline ends. The CDR3 is made up of 14 amino acids. The CDR3, as DNA: TGTGCCAGCAGTTTTGGTCGGAGCTCCTACGAGCAGTACTTC. This sequence encodes CASSFGRSSYEQYF.

This clonotype was seen once. The CDR3 does not close with the conserved phenylalanine or tryptophan, likely indicating a read error. The rearrangement uses TRBV12-3 or TRBV12-4 and TRBJ2-7; D unclear. The CDR3 consists of 14 residues. With 4 bases removed from V and 5 bases from J, the gap between germline ends came to 15 bases. The CDR3 reads CASSYHPTYDEQYL. CDR3 sequence (DNA): TGTGCCAGCAGTTACCACCCTACTTACGACGAGCAGTACCTC.

This clonotype was picked up a small number of times. The rearrangement joins TRBV13 to TRBJ2-7; D remains ambiguous. This CDR3 has 12 amino acids. Trimming pared 5 bases from V and 9 bases from J, leaving 14 bases between. The germline V gene has CDR1 PRHDT and CDR2 FYEKMQ (reference sequence). The CDR3 DNA reads as TGTGCCAGCAGCGAGGAGCACTTACGGCAGTACTTC. Translation gives CASSEEHLRQYF.

This clonotype was recorded a few times. One end of the junction is discordant with germline, which a read error may explain. The CDR3 DNA reads TGTGCCAGCAGCCAAGTTCGAGCTTCTAATCAAGGGACCCAGTACTTC. It encodes CASSQVRASNQGTQYF. V gene TRBV4-2 combines with J gene TRBJ2-5; D remains ambiguous. Germline V gene sequence: CDR1 LGHNA, CDR2 YNFKEQ. This CDR3 region has 16 residues.

This chain uses TRBV27 with TRBJ2-4, with TRBD1 matching over 7 bases. Germline V gene sequence: CDR1 MNHEY, CDR2 SMNVEV (reference sequence). The CDR3 spans 14 residues. V trimming: 10 bases; J trimming: 5 bases; junction bases outside the gene matches: 11. CDR3 sequence: CATWERQGQNIQYF. In nucleotides, the CDR3 is TGTGCCACCTGGGAGAGACAGGGCCAAAACATTCAGTACTTC.

J is TRBJ1-1 and V is TRBV29-1; D is uncertain. V lost 7 bases and J 7 bases, leaving 13 bases between the germline ends. The CDR3 covers 11 residues. Germline V gives CDR1 SQVTM, CDR2 ANQGSEA. The CDR3 reads CSARSGIEAFF. The CDR3 DNA reads as TGCAGCGCCCGGTCGGGGATTGAAGCTTTCTTT.

This clonotype was detected a few times. The gene calls are TRBV6-1 and TRBJ1-2, with 8 bases aligning to TRBD1. V gave up 6 bases and J gave up 8 bases; unmatched junction bases: 11. This CDR3 contains 14 residues. Germline V gives CDR1 MNHNS, CDR2 SASEGT. CDR3 in DNA: TGTGCCAGCAGCACAGACCGGGACAGGCTCGGCTACACCTTC. Translating gives CASSTDRDRLGYTF.

This clonotype came up many times. Written as DNA, the CDR3 is TGTGCCATCAGTGAGTCCGGGACCTACGAGCAGTACTTC. The encoded protein is CAISESGTYEQYF. The chain recombines TRBV10-3 with TRBJ2-7; a weak D match, TRBD2 (5 bases). Germline V gene sequence: CDR1 ENHRY, CDR2 SYGVKD. The CDR3 consists of 13 residues. Trimming removed 0 bases at V and 2 bases at J, with 5 bases between.